The text below deals with one T cell receptor beta chain. Its antigen is not identified. The sorted Tregs were CD4+CD25+CD127-/low cells. Full-length variable regions came from constant-region reverse primers plus semi-nested Nested Universal Primer A PCR. One entry per CDR3 protein, called by TCRdb with MiXCR from the 5' RACE reads. The profile shows tens of thousands of distinct CDR3 sequences, 22% of them singletons. CDR1 is DFQATT, CDR2 SNEGSKA, per germline (reference sequence). The CDR3 runs 16 residues. Trimming removed 6 bases from V and 2 bases from J, with 22 bases in between. Findings and caveats of the study: The TCR gene usage of tumor memory CD4+ T cells clustered together with blood and lymph node memory CD4+ cells and with lymph node naive CD4+ cells. Greatest tumor Treg TCR overlap was with tumor naive CD4+ cells.

This TCR was sampled from a female donor with breast cancer. Sequenced input: Tregs sorted from blood. This chain links TRBV20-1 with TRBJ1-1; D may be TRBD1 (6 bases). The CDR3 loop is CSAPLSGGGANTEAFF. For the CDR3, the DNA is TGCAGTGCCCCGTTATCCGGGGGGGGGGCCAACACTGAAGCTTTCTTT.